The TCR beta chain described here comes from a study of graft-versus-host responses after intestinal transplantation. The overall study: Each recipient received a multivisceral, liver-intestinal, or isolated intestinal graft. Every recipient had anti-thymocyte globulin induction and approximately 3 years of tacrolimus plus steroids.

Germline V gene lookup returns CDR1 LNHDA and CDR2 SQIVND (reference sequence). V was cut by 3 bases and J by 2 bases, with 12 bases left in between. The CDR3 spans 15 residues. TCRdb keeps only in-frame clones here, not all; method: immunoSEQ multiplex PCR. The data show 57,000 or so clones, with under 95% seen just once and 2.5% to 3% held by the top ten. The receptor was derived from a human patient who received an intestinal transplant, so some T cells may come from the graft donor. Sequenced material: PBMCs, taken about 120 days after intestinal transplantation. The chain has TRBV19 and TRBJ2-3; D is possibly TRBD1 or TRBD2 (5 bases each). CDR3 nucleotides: TGTGCCAGTAGTATGGGACGGGCCTCCACAGATACGCAGTATTTT. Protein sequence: CASSMGRASTDTQYF.